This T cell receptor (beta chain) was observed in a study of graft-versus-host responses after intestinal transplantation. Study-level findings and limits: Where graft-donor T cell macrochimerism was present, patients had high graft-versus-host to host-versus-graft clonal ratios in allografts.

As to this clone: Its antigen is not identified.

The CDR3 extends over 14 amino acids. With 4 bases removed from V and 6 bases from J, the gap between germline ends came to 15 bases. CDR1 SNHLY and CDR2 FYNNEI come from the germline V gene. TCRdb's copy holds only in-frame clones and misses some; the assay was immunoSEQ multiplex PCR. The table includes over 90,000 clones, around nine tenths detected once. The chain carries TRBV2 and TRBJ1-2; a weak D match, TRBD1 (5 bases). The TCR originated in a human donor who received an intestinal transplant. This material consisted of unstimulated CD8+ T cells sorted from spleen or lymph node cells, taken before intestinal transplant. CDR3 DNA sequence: TGTGCCAGCAGTGGCCCTCACCTAGGGGATGGCTACACCTTC. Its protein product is CASSGPHLGDGYTF.